These 27 T cell receptor beta chains originate from one sample sequenced in a study of beta chain features in type 1 diabetes. Expressed TCRB transcripts were sequenced, since all the RNA that had been isolated was reverse transcribed. The repertoire was sequenced with immunoSEQ multiplex PCR; TCRdb's copy has only in-frame clones and lacks some. Among some 330,000 clones, 8% to 13% were seen once, and the ten largest hold 0.015%. The sample consisted of naive CD4+ T cells from blood. The source is a woman aged 25 to 39 in good health.

The gene calls are TRBV4-1 and TRBJ2-1, with 7 bases matching TRBD1. The germline CDR1 and CDR2 sequences are MGHRA and YSYEKL. CDR3 length: 16 residues. The V segment lost 4 bases and the J segment 0 bases; nucleotides outside the gene matches: 6. The CDR3 DNA reads TGCGCCAGCAGCCCGGGACAGCCAAGCTCCTACAATGAGCAGTTCTTC. Its protein product is CASSPGQPSSYNEQFF.

V and J are TRBV6-4 and TRBJ2-1; tentative D call: TRBD1 (5 bases). V was shortened by 0 bases and J by 3 bases, with 9 bases between the two germline ends. Germline V gene data show CDR1 as MRHNA and CDR2 as SNTAGT. The CDR3 is 15 amino acids. This chain's CDR3 is CASSDSTDNYNEQFF. The CDR3 DNA reads as TGTGCCAGCAGTGACTCGACAGATAACTACAATGAGCAGTTCTTC.

This clone has a handful of counts. The chain carries TRBV9 and TRBJ2-3; 15 bases align to TRBD2. This CDR3 contains 16 residues. V dropped 3 bases and J dropped 3; count of bases not matched to a gene: 2. Germline V gene data show CDR1 as SGDLS and CDR2 as YYNGEE. This CDR3 is CASSAGLAGGTDTQYF. The CDR3 DNA reads as TGTGCCAGCAGCGCGGGACTAGCGGGAGGAACAGATACGCAGTATTTT.

This clone was seen more than once but under ten times. The chain joins TRBV7-8 to TRBJ2-5; 7 bases are a match to TRBD1. The CDR3 is made up of 15 amino acids. Germline-derived CDR1 and CDR2 are SGHVS and FQNEAQ. V trimming: 2 bases; J trimming: 2 bases; junction bases outside the gene matches: 5. In DNA form, the CDR3 reads TGTGCCAGCAGCTTAACCAGGGGGAGACAAGAGACCCAGTACTTC. Translation: CASSLTRGRQETQYF.

This clone was recorded a few times. The chain combines TRBV14 with TRBJ2-1; maybe TRBD2 (6 bases). Germline V CDR1 and CDR2: SGHDN, FVKESK. With 4 bases removed from V and 2 bases from J, the gap between germline ends came to 12 bases. The CDR3 loop spans 15 amino acids. The CDR3: CASSPPGVTYNEQFF. In DNA form, the CDR3 reads TGTGCCAGCAGCCCTCCGGGAGTTACCTACAATGAGCAGTTCTTC.

The chain recombines TRBV6-6 with TRBJ2-3; tentative D call: TRBD2 (5 bases). With 0 bases removed from V and 6 bases from J, the gap between germline ends came to 10 bases. Looked up from germline, CDR1 is MNHNY and CDR2 is SVGAGI (reference sequence). The CDR3 sequence is 14 residues long. In DNA, the CDR3 is TGTGCCAGCAGTTACTCGAGGGTGGGCGATACGCAGTATTTT. Protein product: CASSYSRVGDTQYF.

This clone was picked up a small number of times. The chain combines TRBV19 with TRBJ2-1, with TRBD2 identical over 11 bases. This CDR3 is built from 16 residues. The V gene end was trimmed by 2 bases and the J gene end by 6 bases; junction bases not matched to a gene: 6. Germline values: CDR1 LNHDA, CDR2 SQIVND (reference sequence). The CDR3 sequence: CASSITSGSFPNEQFF. The CDR3 DNA is TGTGCCAGTAGTATAACTAGCGGGAGTTTCCCCAATGAGCAGTTCTTC.

Only a few counts were recorded for this clone. The chain joins TRBV5-4 to TRBJ2-2; TRBD2 might be the D (5 bases). Germline V CDR1 and CDR2: SGHNT, YYREEE (reference sequence). The ends were cut back, 2 bases at V and 6 bases at J, with 14 bases in the middle. This CDR3 comprises 15 residues. CDR3: CASSFIAQQPGELFF. In nucleotides, the CDR3 is TGTGCCAGCAGCTTCATAGCGCAGCAACCCGGGGAGCTGTTTTTT.

This clone was detected only a few times. The chain joins TRBV7-3 to TRBJ2-5; maybe TRBD1 (5 bases). In germline, CDR1 is SGHTA, CDR2 FQGTGA. The CDR3 covers 14 residues. V lost 4 bases to trimming and J lost 0 bases, with 9 bases between them. This CDR3 reads CASSWGEYQETQYF. DNA for the CDR3: TGTGCCAGCAGCTGGGGCGAGTACCAAGAGACCCAGTACTTC.

A few counts support this clone. The chain is built from TRBV18 and TRBJ2-3; tentatively, D is TRBD1 (5 bases). Trimming shortened V by 2 bases and J by 6 bases, and 12 bases separated the two germline ends. The CDR3 runs to 14 residues. Germline-derived CDR1 and CDR2 are KGHSH and LQKENI. CDR3 region: CASSPRQKFDTQYF. The CDR3 bases are TGTGCCAGCTCACCAAGACAGAAGTTTGATACGCAGTATTTT.

V and J are TRBV28 and TRBJ2-5; no reliable D call. The V gene's germline CDR1 is MDHEN and CDR2 SYDVKM. This CDR3 region has 13 residues. The ends were cut back, 2 bases at V and 4 bases at J, with 8 bases in the middle. The CDR3 DNA follows: TGTGCCAGCAGTTTAGCCAGGTTAGAGACCCAGTACTTC. Its translation is CASSLARLETQYF. The variable domain in full, with the rest retrieved from reference TRBV28 and TRBJ2-5, is DVKVTQSSRYLVKRTGEKVFLECVQDMDHENMFWYRQDPGLGLRLIYFSYDVKMKEKGDIPEGYSVSREKKERFSLILESASTNQTSMYLCASSLARLETQYFGPGTRLLVL.

This chain's CDR3 is CASSLPTGNSNQPQHF. In DNA form, the CDR3 reads TGTGCCAGCAGTTTACCCACAGGGAATAGCAATCAGCCCCAGCATTTT. V usage is TRBV28 and J usage is TRBJ1-5, with D perhaps matching TRBD1 (6 bases). The CDR3 runs to 16 residues. Germline V gives CDR1 MDHEN, CDR2 SYDVKM. V lost 2 bases and J 0 bases, leaving 11 bases between the germline ends.

This clone was detected only a few times. Mismatch with germline at one junction end may stem from a read error. The chain employs TRBV4-3 and TRBJ2-1, with D possibly being TRBD2 (7 bases). This CDR3 contains 14 residues. Germline lookup yields CDR1 LGHNA and CDR2 YSLEER. CDR3 in DNA: TGCGCCAGCAGCCAAGTAGGCAGTTTGGGGGGGCCTATCTTC. This encodes CASSQVGSLGGPIF.

CDR3 nucleotides: TGTGCCAGCAGTGAATATAGACAGGGGGAAAAACTGTTTTTT. Amino acids: CASSEYRQGEKLFF. The rearrangement uses TRBV25-1 and TRBJ1-4; 8 nucleotides match TRBD1. The CDR3 loop spans 14 amino acids. Germline V gene lookup returns CDR1 MGHDK and CDR2 SYGVNS. V was pared by 0 bases and J by 8 bases, with 2 bases of the junction left unmatched. Variable domain in full (rest from reference TRBV25-1 and TRBJ1-4): EADIYQTPRYLVIGTGKKITLECSQTMGHDKMYWYQQDPGMELHLIHYSYGVNSTEKGDLSSESTVSRIRTEHFPLTLESARPSHTSQYLCASSEYRQGEKLFFGSGTQLSVL.

This chain uses TRBV4-3 with TRBJ2-1; 8 bases map to TRBD2. The trim removed 6 bases at V and 3 bases at J, leaving 7 bases unmatched. The length of the CDR3 is 15 residues. Germline CDR1 is LGHNA and CDR2 is YSLEER. The CDR3 sequence is CASRFTSGDYNEQFF. CDR3 bases: TGCGCCAGCAGGTTCACTAGCGGAGACTACAATGAGCAGTTCTTC.

This clone has more than one count but fewer than ten. The rearrangement joins TRBV27 to TRBJ2-7; TRBD1 matches 7 bases. There are 14 residues in the CDR3. V shed 6 bases, J shed 3 bases, and the junction held 8 bases outside the gene matches. Germline V gives CDR1 MNHEY, CDR2 SMNVEV (reference sequence). CDR3 residues: CASSKGQRFYEQYF. Written as DNA, the CDR3 is TGTGCCAGCAGCAAGGGACAGAGGTTCTACGAGCAGTACTTC.

Only a few counts were recorded for this clone. The chain combines TRBV19 with TRBJ2-7; D is perhaps TRBD1 (6 bases). This CDR3 comprises 15 residues. Trimming shortened V by 7 bases and J by 0 bases, and 16 bases separated the two germline ends. Germline-derived CDR1 and CDR2 are LNHDA and SQIVND (reference sequence). This CDR3 reads CASTSTGWSSYEQYF. CDR3 nucleotides: TGTGCCAGTACCTCGACAGGTTGGAGCTCCTACGAGCAGTACTTC. Full variable domain (remainder filled in from reference TRBV19 and TRBJ2-7): DGGITQSPKYLFRKEGQNVTLSCEQNLNHDAMYWYRQDPGQGLRLIYYSQIVNDFQKGDIAEGYSVSREKKESFPLTVTSAQKNPTAFYLCASTSTGWSSYEQYFGPGTRLTVT.

Turning to this clone: The limits of the CDR3 on the DNA are not certain, so only TCRdb's listed CDR3 is given. V and J are TRBV23-1 and TRBJ2-2; the table calls TRBD2, which could not be checked here. TRBV23-1 is an open reading frame, and its role is uncertain. Including both end residues, the CDR3 is 15 amino acids long. CDR3 loop: CASSQGGIGPGSCFF.

This clone occurred a few times. The CDR3 DNA is TGTGCCTGGAACACGCCGGCGGCGAACACTGAAGCTTTCTTT. As protein: CAWNTPAANTEAFF. The V and J genes are TRBV30 and TRBJ1-1; D gene ambiguous. CDR1 and CDR2 from the germline V gene are GTSNPN and SVGIG (reference sequence). The ends were cut back, 4 bases at V and 1 base at J, with 13 bases in the middle. The CDR3 loop spans 14 amino acids.

In its sample, this clone was seen a few times. V is TRBV2 and J is TRBJ1-5; D is ambiguous. CDR1 and CDR2 (germline): SNHLY, FYNNEI. V shed 6 bases and J shed 7 bases, with 13 bases lying between them. The CDR3 is 13 residues long. CDR3 loop: CASRVEEAQPQHF. CDR3 coding DNA: TGTGCCAGCAGGGTTGAGGAGGCACAGCCCCAGCATTTT.

The chain is built from TRBV28 and TRBJ2-7; weak D call: TRBD2 (7 bases). This CDR3 contains 14 residues. V dropped 3 bases and J dropped 2 bases, with 11 bases sitting between them. Germline lookup yields CDR1 MDHEN and CDR2 SYDVKM. The CDR3 loop reads CASSLGGGTYEQYF. Here the CDR3 DNA reads TGTGCCAGCAGTTTGGGAGGGGGTACCTACGAGCAGTACTTC.

The chain recombines TRBV19 with TRBJ2-4; 9 bases are shared with TRBD1. Germline assignment: CDR1 LNHDA and CDR2 SQIVND (reference sequence). The CDR3 runs 17 residues. V lost 5 bases, J lost 2 bases, and 10 bases stayed unmatched. CDR3 nucleotides: TGTGCCAGTAGTGCCCCCAGACAGGGGGTCACCAAAAACATTCAGTACTTC. Translating gives CASSAPRQGVTKNIQYF.

A few counts support this clone. The chain is built from TRBV2 and TRBJ2-6; no reliable D call. V lost 3 bases to trimming and J lost 0 bases, with 9 bases between them. Germline V lookup: CDR1 SNHLY, CDR2 FYNNEI. The CDR3 covers 16 residues. The CDR3 region is CASSDRHRSGANVLTF. The CDR3 bases are TGTGCCAGCAGTGACAGACATCGCTCTGGGGCCAACGTCCTGACTTTC. The variable domain in full, completed from reference TRBV2 and TRBJ2-6, reads EPEVTQTPSHQVTQMGQEVILRCVPISNHLYFYWYRQILGQKVEFLVSFYNNEISEKSEIFDDQFSVERPDGSNFTLKIRSTKLEDSAMYFCASSDRHRSGANVLTFGAGSRLTVL.

The table lists this clone with a few counts. V and J are TRBV30 and TRBJ2-7; possibly TRBD1 for D (6 bases). The CDR3 is 11 amino acids. Between the trimmed V and J ends, which lost 8 bases and 3 bases, there was a span of 11 bases. Germline loops: CDR1 GTSNPN, CDR2 SVGIG (reference sequence). The CDR3 DNA reads as TGTGCCGCAGGACAGAACTACGAGCAGTACTTC. It specifies CAAGQNYEQYF.

This clone showed up just a few times. This rearrangement joins TRBV5-6 to TRBJ2-7; D perhaps matches TRBD1 (6 bases). This CDR3 has 14 residues. The V end was cut by 7 bases, the J end by 4 bases, with 18 bases between. Looked up from germline, CDR1 is SGHDT and CDR2 is YYEEEE. The CDR3 DNA follows: TGTGCCAGCCAGCAAGGACAGCCGGCGTACGAGCAGTACTTC. Translation gives CASQQGQPAYEQYF.

The sample holds a few counts of this clone. The chain is built from TRBV19 and TRBJ2-3; TRBD2 matches 7 bases. Germline values: CDR1 LNHDA, CDR2 SQIVND (reference sequence). Unmatched junction bases numbered 8, after V lost 9 bases and J lost 2 bases. CDR3 length: 14 residues. This chain's CDR3 is CASRDYHTTDTQYF. The CDR3 nucleotides read TGTGCCAGCCGGGACTACCACACCACAGATACGCAGTATTTT.

This clone was observed a handful of times. The J gene is TRBJ2-5, the V gene TRBV25-1; perhaps TRBD1 as D (6 bases). The J call may be in error: the DNA end matches TRBJ2-7 better. The CDR3 consists of 13 residues. Germline V gene sequence: CDR1 MGHDK, CDR2 SYGVNS. Written as DNA, the CDR3 is TGTGCCCACAAAAGGACAGTACTCTACGAGCAGTACTTC. Translating gives CAHKRTVLYEQYF.